These T cell receptor beta chains were read from a single sample in a study of Graves' ophthalmopathy and Graves' hyperthyroidism. TCRdb passed the multiplex PCR reads through MiXCR, listing each CDR3 protein once. The sample includes almost 750,000 distinct CDR3 sequences, 40% of them seen just once. Sequenced material: peripheral blood. All receptors come from an adult man with Graves' ophthalmopathy. Each CDR3 is given with its conserved first and last residue. Rows give clone size only sometimes, using once, few, many, or a class for an expanded clone.

j_call: TRBJ1-1; v_call: TRBV10-3; clone_size: -; cdr3_aa: CAISEIPTGSNTEAFF
j_call: TRBJ2-7; v_call: TRBV5-5; clone_size: few; cdr3_aa: CASSLTGKADYEQYF
j_call: TRBJ2-5; v_call: TRBV9; clone_size: -; cdr3_aa: CASSVGPGDRETQYF
j_call: TRBJ1-3; v_call: TRBV2; clone_size: -; cdr3_aa: CASRVGGKGGTIYF
j_call: TRBJ1-1; v_call: TRBV29-1; clone_size: few; cdr3_aa: CAWRDREGGAFF
j_call: TRBJ2-5; v_call: TRBV11-2; clone_size: -; cdr3_aa: CASSLRSIRGLAGVKGTQYF
j_call: TRBJ1-2; v_call: TRBV24-1; clone_size: many; cdr3_aa: CATSDDMTGYYGYTF
j_call: TRBJ1-1; v_call: TRBV10-3; clone_size: -; cdr3_aa: CASLPRDRPTEAFF
j_call: TRBJ1-2; v_call: TRBV19; clone_size: few; cdr3_aa: CASSGTGVGGYTF
j_call: TRBJ1-4; v_call: TRBV7-9; clone_size: few; cdr3_aa: CASSFGAATNEKLFF
j_call: TRBJ2-5; v_call: TRBV19; clone_size: few; cdr3_aa: CASSRLAAEETQYF
j_call: TRBJ1-6; v_call: TRBV9; clone_size: many; cdr3_aa: CASSLDAWNSPLHF
j_call: TRBJ1-2; v_call: TRBV9; clone_size: many; cdr3_aa: CASSLSGRRTYGYTF
j_call: TRBJ2-7; v_call: TRBV7-2; clone_size: -; cdr3_aa: CASSLGGHSYEQYF
j_call: TRBJ1-1; v_call: TRBV29-1; clone_size: -; cdr3_aa: CSRIIQGDTEAFF
j_call: TRBJ2-7; v_call: TRBV29-1; clone_size: -; cdr3_aa: CSLYRGNEQYF
j_call: TRBJ1-1; v_call: TRBV19; clone_size: many; cdr3_aa: CASSWCGAFF
j_call: TRBJ1-6; v_call: TRBV25-1; clone_size: -; cdr3_aa: CAARQANSPLHF
j_call: TRBJ2-5; v_call: TRBV5-4; clone_size: many; cdr3_aa: CASSLMAEETQYF
j_call: TRBJ2-7; v_call: TRBV7-9; clone_size: -; cdr3_aa: CASTYSAVTGVSYEQYF
j_call: TRBJ1-1; v_call: TRBV5-1; clone_size: many; cdr3_aa: CASSSPGRMNTEAFF
j_call: TRBJ2-7; v_call: TRBV7-9; clone_size: few; cdr3_aa: CASSLDSETGDYEQYF
j_call: TRBJ2-7; v_call: TRBV20-1; clone_size: -; cdr3_aa: CSGAVAGETYEQYF
j_call: TRBJ1-1; v_call: TRBV19; clone_size: -; cdr3_aa: CASSVPFRWKTVMNTEAFF
j_call: TRBJ1-6; v_call: TRBV10-3; clone_size: many; cdr3_aa: CAISEDGQGGSPLHF
j_call: TRBJ1-4; v_call: TRBV24-1; clone_size: -; cdr3_aa: CASSLYHGRSEKLFF
j_call: TRBJ1-5; v_call: TRBV24-1; clone_size: -; cdr3_aa: CATSDQGTSQPQHF
j_call: TRBJ2-7; v_call: TRBV7-3; clone_size: -; cdr3_aa: CASSQAGGNEQYF
j_call: TRBJ2-2; v_call: TRBV24-1; clone_size: few; cdr3_aa: CATRPGTGNTGELFF